These 13 T cell receptor beta chains came from one sample sequenced in a study of OX40 agonist ivuxolimab in advanced cancers. The protocol was immunoSEQ multiplex PCR, while the TCRdb copy is restricted to in-frame clones and leaves out a portion. Here the sample spans 60,000 to 65,000 clones, about 90% being singletons. Material: CD4+ or CD8+ T cells sorted from blood, obtained in a trial of the OX40 agonist ivuxolimab. Receptors originate from an adult with an advanced solid tumor such as melanoma, head and neck, liver or kidney cancer.

This chain links TRBV10-1 with TRBJ2-1; D tentatively reads TRBD1 or TRBD2 (6 bases each). Trimming removed 4 bases at V and 6 bases at J, with 10 bases between. Germline V lookup: CDR1 WNHNN, CDR2 SYGVQD (reference sequence). The CDR3 totals 13 residues. The DNA for the CDR3 is TGCGCCAGCAGTGGAGGGGGGTCCAATGAGCAGTTCTTC. Translating gives CASSGGGSNEQFF.

This chain joins TRBV4-2 and TRBJ2-7; 13 bases line up with TRBD2. CDR3 length: 15 amino acids. Germline CDR1 LGHNA, CDR2 YNFKEQ. V lost 1 base, J lost 7 bases, and 4 bases stayed unmatched. The CDR3 nucleotides are TGTGCCAGCAGCCAAGTGGCACTAGCGGGAGGGGAGCAGTACTTC. Amino acids: CASSQVALAGGEQYF.

J is TRBJ1-1 and V is TRBV4-1; D is possibly TRBD1 (5 bases). From germline, CDR1 is MGHRA and CDR2 YSYEKL. The CDR3 runs 15 residues. V gave up 2 bases and J gave up 4 bases, with 14 bases separating them. The CDR3 region is CASSQWQGGVTEAFF. In DNA form, the CDR3 reads TGCGCCAGCAGCCAATGGCAGGGAGGAGTCACTGAAGCTTTCTTT.

The chain recombines TRBV7-9 with TRBJ2-5; tentatively, D is TRBD2 (5 bases). The germline CDR1 and CDR2 sequences are SEHNR and FQNEAQ (reference sequence). The V end lost 3 bases, the J end lost 0 bases, and 8 bases lay between the germline ends. The CDR3 is 14 residues long. The CDR3 spells CASSFDYNQETQYF. As DNA, the CDR3 is TGTGCCAGCAGCTTCGACTATAACCAAGAGACCCAGTACTTC.

In this sample, this clone turned up a few times. The chain employs TRBV2 and TRBJ1-1, with D unresolved. Germline V lookup: CDR1 SNHLY, CDR2 FYNNEI. The CDR3 loop spans 11 amino acids. Trimming stripped 0 bases from V and 7 bases from J, with 3 bases between. CDR3 DNA sequence: TGTGCCAGCAGTGAAGCGGGTGAAGCTTTCTTT. As protein: CASSEAGEAFF. Variable domain in full (rest from reference TRBV2 and TRBJ1-1): EPEVTQTPSHQVTQMGQEVILRCVPISNHLYFYWYRQILGQKVEFLVSFYNNEISEKSEIFDDQFSVERPDGSNFTLKIRSTKLEDSAMYFCASSEAGEAFFGQGTRLTVV.

This clone is a singleton in its sample. The rearrangement uses TRBV18 and TRBJ2-1; the D gene is possibly TRBD1 (6 bases). The CDR3 runs 14 residues. V lost 2 bases, J lost 9 bases, and 14 bases lay in between. Germline V CDR1 and CDR2: KGHSH, LQKENI. Here the CDR3 DNA reads TGTGCCAGCTCACCAAATAACAGGGTTGGTGAGCAGTTCTTC. Translation gives CASSPNNRVGEQFF.

V usage is TRBV19 and J usage is TRBJ2-7; 9 bases agree with TRBD2. Unmatched junction bases numbered 4, after V lost 7 bases and J lost 0 bases. CDR3 length: 14 residues. Germline CDR1 reads LNHDA; CDR2 reads SQIVND (reference sequence). CDR3 DNA sequence: TGTGCCAGTACCACGACTAGCGGCTCCTACGAGCAGTACTTC. As protein: CASTTTSGSYEQYF. The full variable domain, its missing parts supplied by reference TRBV19 and TRBJ2-7, is DGGITQSPKYLFRKEGQNVTLSCEQNLNHDAMYWYRQDPGQGLRLIYYSQIVNDFQKGDIAEGYSVSREKKESFPLTVTSAQKNPTAFYLCASTTTSGSYEQYFGPGTRLTVT.

The J gene is TRBJ1-3, the V gene TRBV10-2; 7 bases are shared with TRBD1. Looked up from germline, CDR1 is WSHSY and CDR2 is SAAADI. The CDR3 totals 14 residues. Trimming removed 5 bases from V and 2 bases from J; junction bases left unmatched: 3. CDR3 DNA sequence: TGCGCCAGCAGTCTTCAGGGGGCTGGAAACACCATATATTTT. This gives the protein CASSLQGAGNTIYF.

The CDR3 coding sequence is TGTGCCAGCAGTGGTTTAATGAACACTGAAGCTTTCTTT. Encoded protein: CASSGLMNTEAFF. J is TRBJ1-1 and V is TRBV25-1, with unresolved D. CDR3 length equals 13 residues. In germline, CDR1 is MGHDK, CDR2 SYGVNS. The V end lost 4 bases, the J end lost 0 bases, and 6 bases lay between the germline ends.

This clone was observed a handful of times. This chain links TRBV28 with TRBJ2-7; D may correspond to TRBD1 or TRBD2 (5 bases each). The germline V gene encodes CDR1 MDHEN and CDR2 SYDVKM. The CDR3 runs to 14 residues. V shed 5 bases and J shed 2 bases, with 13 bases lying between them. CDR3 DNA sequence: TGTGCCAGCAGTCCCGGGACGGTTGCCTACGAGCAGTACTTC. Translation gives CASSPGTVAYEQYF.

V gene TRBV5-4 combines with J gene TRBJ2-7; D could derive from TRBD1 or TRBD2 (6 bases each). This CDR3 is 12 amino acids long. Germline CDR1 reads SGHNT; CDR2 reads YYREEE (reference sequence). Trimming removed 4 bases from V and 7 bases from J, with 12 bases in between. The CDR3 sequence is CASSRQAGEQYF. The CDR3 coding sequence is TGTGCCAGCAGCAGACAGGCGGGGGAGCAGTACTTC.

This clone was detected only once. The rearrangement links TRBV6-1 to TRBJ1-1; a possible D gene is TRBD1 (6 bases). Trimming shortened V by 5 bases and J by 2 bases, and 15 bases separated the two germline ends. CDR1 is MNHNS and CDR2 is SASEGT in the germline V gene. This CDR3 region has 15 residues. Here the CDR3 reads CASSLRGDTNTEAFF. In DNA, the CDR3 is TGTGCCAGCAGTCTACGGGGGGACACAAACACTGAAGCTTTCTTT.

The chain has TRBV18 and TRBJ1-4, with a tentative D call TRBD1 (6 bases). Germline CDR1 reads KGHSH; CDR2 reads LQKENI. The V gene lost 0 bases and the J gene lost 0 bases, with 11 bases spanning the gap. This CDR3 contains 17 residues. In DNA form, the CDR3 reads TGTGCCAGCTCACCACCGGCGGGGGCCGCAACTAATGAAAAACTGTTTTTT. Translating it yields CASSPPAGAATNEKLFF.